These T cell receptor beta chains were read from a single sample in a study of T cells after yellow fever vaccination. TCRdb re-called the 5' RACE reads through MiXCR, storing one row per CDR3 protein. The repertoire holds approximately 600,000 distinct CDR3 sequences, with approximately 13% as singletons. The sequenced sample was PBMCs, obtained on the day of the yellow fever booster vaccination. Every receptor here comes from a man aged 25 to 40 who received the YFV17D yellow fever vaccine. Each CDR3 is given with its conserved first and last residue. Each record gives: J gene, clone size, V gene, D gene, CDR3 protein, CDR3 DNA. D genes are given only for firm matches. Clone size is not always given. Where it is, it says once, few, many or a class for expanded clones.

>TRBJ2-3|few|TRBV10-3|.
CAIRPISGADTQYF
TGTGCCATCAGACCTATCTCCGGGGCAGATACGCAGTATTTT
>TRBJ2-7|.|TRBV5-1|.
CATPPTVGVEQYF
TGCGCCACCCCCCCCACAGTAGGGGTCGAGCAGTACTTC
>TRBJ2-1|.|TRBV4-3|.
CASSQKGSGRGYNEQFF
TGCGCCAGCAGCCAAAAAGGCTCTGGAAGGGGATACAATGAGCAGTTCTTC
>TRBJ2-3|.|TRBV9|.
CASSASPGVIGDTQYF
TGTGCCAGCAGCGCAAGCCCAGGGGTCATCGGAGATACGCAGTATTTT
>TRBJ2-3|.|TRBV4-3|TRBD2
CASSQATGTTLNSRADTQYF
TGCGCCAGCAGCCAGGCGACCGGGACTACTCTTAACTCAAGGGCAGATACGCAGTATTTT
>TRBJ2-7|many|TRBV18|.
CASSPPGRASYEQYF
TGTGCCAGCTCACCACCGGGCAGGGCCTCGTACGAGCAGTACTTC
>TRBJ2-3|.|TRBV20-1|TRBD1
CSAKRGQSDTQYF
TGCAGTGCAAAACGGGGACAGTCAGATACGCAGTATTTT
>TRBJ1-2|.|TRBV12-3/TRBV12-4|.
CASTRSQGGFYTF
TGTGCCAGCACCCGGTCGCAGGGAGGGTTCTACACCTTC
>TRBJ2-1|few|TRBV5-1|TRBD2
CASSREAGVFGYEQFF
TGCGCCAGCAGCAGAGAAGCGGGAGTGTTCGGGTATGAGCAGTTCTTC
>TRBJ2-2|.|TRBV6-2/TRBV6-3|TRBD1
CASSWDSQASNTGELFF
TGTGCCAGCAGTTGGGACAGCCAGGCATCTAACACCGGGGAGCTGTTTTTT
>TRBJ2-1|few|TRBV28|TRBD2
CASSSLGGRAWNEQFF
TGTGCCAGCAGTTCCCTTGGCGGGAGGGCCTGGAATGAGCAGTTCTTC
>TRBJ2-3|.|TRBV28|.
CASIGNTDTQYF
TGTGCCAGCATTGGAAACACAGATACGCAGTATTTT
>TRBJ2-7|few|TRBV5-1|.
CASNYGSSYEQYF
TGCGCCAGCAACTATGGGAGCTCCTACGAGCAGTACTTC
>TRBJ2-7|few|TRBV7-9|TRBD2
CASSRGLAVSYEQYF
TGTGCCAGCAGCCGGGGACTAGCAGTTTCCTACGAGCAGTACTTC
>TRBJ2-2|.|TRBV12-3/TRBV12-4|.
CASSPGAMNTGELFF
TGTGCCAGCAGTCCCGGGGCCATGAACACCGGGGAGCTGTTTTTT
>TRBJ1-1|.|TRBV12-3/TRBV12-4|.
CASSLGGARGTEAFF
TGTGCCAGCAGTTTAGGGGGGGCGCGTGGCACTGAAGCTTTCTTT
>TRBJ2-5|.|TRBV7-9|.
CANSYVTPAGTQYF
TGTGCCAACAGCTACGTAACACCGGCGGGGACCCAGTACTTC
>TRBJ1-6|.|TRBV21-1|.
CASSKYGWSSYNSPLHF
TGTGCCAGCAGCAAGTATGGCTGGAGCTCCTATAATTCACCCCTCCACTTT
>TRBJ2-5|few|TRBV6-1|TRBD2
CASSPGLAGAQETQYF
TGTGCCAGCAGTCCGGGACTAGCGGGAGCTCAGGAGACCCAGTACTTC
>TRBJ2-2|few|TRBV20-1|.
CSARQASNTGELFF
TGCAGTGCTCGACAGGCCTCGAACACCGGGGAGCTGTTTTTT
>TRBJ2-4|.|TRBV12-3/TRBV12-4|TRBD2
CPSSGAPTSGRLGNIQYF
TGTCCCAGCAGTGGGGCCCCAACTAGCGGGAGGCTAGGAAACATTCAGTACTTC
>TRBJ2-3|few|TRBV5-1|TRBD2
CASSTLLAGAADTQYF
TGCGCCAGCAGCACTCTTCTAGCGGGAGCCGCAGATACGCAGTATTTT
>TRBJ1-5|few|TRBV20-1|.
CSASLGWSNQPQHF
TGCAGTGCTAGCCTTGGATGGAGCAATCAGCCCCAGCATTTT
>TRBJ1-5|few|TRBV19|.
CASSITLTRGGNQPQHF
TGTGCCAGTAGTATAACACTGACAAGGGGTGGCAATCAGCCCCAGCATTTT
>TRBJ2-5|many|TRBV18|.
CASSPVSGKERETQYF
TGTGCCAGCTCACCGGTTAGCGGAAAGGAAAGAGAGACCCAGTACTTC
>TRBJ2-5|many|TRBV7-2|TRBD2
CASSFLAGVGETQYF
TGTGCCAGCAGCTTTTTAGCGGGAGTGGGGGAGACCCAGTACTTC